This TCR beta chain was observed in a study of Ad26.COV2.S vaccination and SARS-CoV-2 variants. Study as a whole: Sample donor was a member of the COV1001 Ad26.COV2.S trial arm. Doses of Ad26.COV2.S were injected into muscle once or twice, 56 days apart. Broader study findings: The authors reported substantial breadth in spike-specific CD8+ and CD4+ T cell responses after vaccination.

Remarks on this clone: Its antigen is as yet unknown.

Assay: immunoSEQ multiplex PCR; the TCRdb copy retains only in-frame clones and omits some. The sample contains under 550,000 clones, 75% to 95% of which appear only once. The CDR3 runs to 16 residues. Per germline, CDR1 MNHEY and CDR2 SMNVEV (reference sequence). Unmatched junction bases numbered 10, after V lost 8 bases and J lost 1 base. Treatment noted: some 19 received Ad26.COV2.S at low or high dose, single or two shots; about 5 received placebo; per-sample allocation not given. Samples came from day 63 after the first vaccine or placebo injection. Wuhan-strain SARS-CoV-2 spike was expressed by the Ad26 vector that made up the vaccine.

The clonotype originates from a person between 18 and 65 years old who received the Ad26.COV2.S COVID-19 vaccine or a placebo. The chain joins TRBV27 to TRBJ2-3; 9 nucleotides line up with TRBD1. The source was peripheral blood, collected in a trial of Ad26.COV2.S vaccine versus placebo. The CDR3 here is CASALGQGGRTDTQYF. CDR3 nucleotides: TGTGCCAGCGCTTTGGGACAGGGAGGCCGCACAGATACGCAGTATTTT.